This passage covers 20 T cell receptor beta chains from one sample sequenced in a study of CD8 T cells in Susac syndrome. RNA amounts of about 0.45 to 1 ug underwent reverse transcription with random hexamers. TCRdb reanalysed the immunoSEQ multiplex PCR reads using MiXCR and keeps one entry per CDR3 protein. Among about 150,000 distinct CDR3 sequences listed, 95% to 96% were seen once. Sequencing was performed on CD8+ T cells from PBMCs. The receptors come from a human donor with multiple sclerosis.

This chain connects TRBV15 to TRBJ2-6, with D uncertain. Germline lookup yields CDR1 LNHNV and CDR2 YYDKDF (reference sequence). Deletions cut 1 base from V and 0 bases from J, with 10 bases between. The CDR3 extends over 17 amino acids. The CDR3 protein is CATSRVGLGSGANVLTF. In DNA, the CDR3 is TGTGCCACCAGCAGAGTTGGTTTAGGCTCTGGGGCCAACGTCCTGACTTTC. Full variable domain (remainder filled in from reference TRBV15 and TRBJ2-6): DAMVIQNPRYQVTQFGKPVTLSCSQTLNHNVMYWYQQKSSQAPKLLFHYYDKDFNNEADTPDNFQSRRPNTSFCFLDIRSPGLGDTAMYLCATSRVGLGSGANVLTFGAGSRLTVL.

The chain couples TRBV3-1 to TRBJ2-5; unclear D gene. The germline V and J ends were trimmed by 4 bases and 3 bases, with 12 bases remaining between them. Germline CDR1 LGHDT, CDR2 YNNKEL (reference sequence). The CDR3 runs 14 residues. The CDR3 loop is CASSPRRLEETQYF. Written as DNA, the CDR3 is TGTGCCAGCAGCCCGCGCCGGTTAGAAGAGACCCAGTACTTC.

V and J are TRBV6-5 and TRBJ2-1; D is perhaps TRBD1 (5 bases). CDR1 is MNHEY, CDR2 SVGAGI, per germline. The CDR3 is 14 residues long. With 4 bases removed from V and 5 bases from J, the gap between germline ends came to 12 bases. CDR3 DNA sequence: TGTGCCAGCAGTTGGTCGACAGAGAACAATGAGCAGTTCTTC. It yields the protein CASSWSTENNEQFF.

The genes are TRBV12-3 or TRBV12-4 and TRBJ2-5; 8 nucleotides line up with TRBD1. V shed 1 base, J shed 1 base, and the junction held 14 bases outside the gene matches. CDR3 length: 19 residues. This CDR3 reads CASSLVWPGGAGLQETQYF. CDR3 DNA: TGTGCCAGCAGTTTAGTGTGGCCAGGGGGCGCAGGGCTCCAAGAGACCCAGTACTTC.

The gene calls are TRBV27 and TRBJ2-7; D gene unclear. The germline gives CDR1 MNHEY, CDR2 SMNVEV (reference sequence). The CDR3 has 14 amino acids. Trimming removed 5 bases from V and 6 bases from J, with 17 bases in between. The CDR3 is CASSPSGPRSEQYV. The CDR3 coding sequence is TGTGCCAGCAGTCCTAGTGGACCGAGGAGCGAGCAGTACGTC.

This clonotype occurred once. The CDR3 reads CSVEDLRETSGNTIYF. The CDR3 nucleotides are TGCAGCGTTGAAGATCTAAGGGAAACCTCTGGAAACACCATATATTTT. The chain recombines TRBV29-1 with TRBJ1-3, with no clear D. This CDR3 has 16 amino acids. In germline, CDR1 is SQVTM, CDR2 ANQGSEA. The V gene lost 0 bases and the J gene lost 0 bases, with 12 bases spanning the gap.

The chain links TRBV20-1 to TRBJ1-1, with 10 bases aligning to TRBD1. V was clipped by 1 base and J by 5 bases; unmatched bases: 7. Germline lookup yields CDR1 DFQATT and CDR2 SNEGSKA (reference sequence). The CDR3 sequence is 15 residues long. For the CDR3, the DNA is TGCAGTGCTAGAGGCCTTCAGGACAGGGGGACTGAAGCTTTCTTT. Residues: CSARGLQDRGTEAFF.

This chain joins TRBV15 and TRBJ2-1; 7 nucleotides match TRBD2. Germline V CDR1 and CDR2: LNHNV, YYDKDF (reference sequence). This CDR3 has 14 residues. The V and J ends lost 6 bases and 8 bases, in that order; junction bases with no gene match: 10. CDR3 loop: CATRKLAPGDEQFF. The CDR3 DNA follows: TGTGCCACCAGGAAACTAGCGCCCGGGGATGAGCAGTTCTTC.

This chain joins TRBV30 and TRBJ1-1, with D maybe TRBD1 (5 bases). This CDR3 is 11 amino acids long. Trimming stripped 7 bases from V and 2 bases from J, with 8 bases between. The germline CDR1 and CDR2 sequences are GTSNPN and SVGIG (reference sequence). The CDR3 DNA is TGTGCCTTGGGGGGTAACACTGAAGCTTTCTTT. It yields the protein CALGGNTEAFF.

This chain links TRBV7-8 with TRBJ2-5; D is ambiguous. CDR1 is SGHVS and CDR2 is FQNEAQ in the germline V gene. CDR3 length: 16 residues. Trimming removed 8 bases at V and 5 bases at J, with 24 bases between. The chain's CDR3 is CASSHSVREDGETQYF. The CDR3 nucleotides are TGTGCCAGCTCGCATAGTGTCCGAGAAGACGGGGAGACCCAGTACTTC.

CDR3 region: CASSTLPHARGGGGYTF. In nucleotides, the CDR3 is TGTGCCAGCAGTACCCTCCCTCATGCCAGAGGGGGAGGCGGCTACACCTTC. The V gene is TRBV27, the J gene TRBJ1-2; D may be TRBD1 (6 bases). Germline V CDR1 and CDR2: MNHEY, SMNVEV (reference sequence). The CDR3 is made up of 17 amino acids. V lost 5 bases to trimming and J lost 8 bases, with 27 bases between them.

J is TRBJ1-2 and V is TRBV12-3 or TRBV12-4; D is uncertain. CDR3 length: 14 amino acids. Trimming removed 6 bases from V and 4 bases from J, with 15 bases in between. CDR3 sequence: CASSPGSTLYGYTF. CDR3 sequence (DNA): TGTGCCAGCAGCCCCGGGTCTACCCTCTATGGCTACACCTTC.

The V and J genes are TRBV7-3 and TRBJ2-3; TRBD1 aligns across 10 bases. The CDR3 spans 15 residues. The germline CDR1 and CDR2 sequences are SGHTA and FQGTGA. The V gene end was trimmed by 4 bases and the J gene end by 4 bases; junction bases not matched to a gene: 5. DNA of the CDR3: TGTGCCAGCAGCTCCGGGACAGGGGAGGCAGATACGCAGTATTTT. This codes for CASSSGTGEADTQYF.

The CDR3 spells CASSIPGTGLSYNEQFF. CDR3 sequence (DNA): TGTGCCAGTAGTATTCCCGGGACAGGGCTCTCCTACAATGAGCAGTTCTTC. J is TRBJ2-1 and V is TRBV19; 9 positions agree with TRBD1. This CDR3 has 17 residues. Per the germline V gene, CDR1 is LNHDA and CDR2 is SQIVND (reference sequence). The junction had 6 bases not matched to a gene; V was cut back by 3 bases and J by 0 bases.

This chain joins TRBV12-3 or TRBV12-4 and TRBJ1-1; 7 positions agree with TRBD1. J gave up 1 base and V 6 bases, and 5 bases lay outside the gene matches. The length of the CDR3 is 14 residues. CDR3 loop: CASRWDSANTEAFF. For the CDR3, the DNA is TGTGCCAGCAGGTGGGACAGCGCGAACACTGAAGCTTTCTTT.

This chain joins TRBV27 and TRBJ1-5; D unresolved. The V end lost 6 bases, the J end lost 9 bases, and 12 bases lay between the germline ends. In germline, CDR1 is MNHEY, CDR2 SMNVEV (reference sequence). The CDR3 is made up of 12 amino acids. This CDR3 reads CASSSIGGPQHF. The CDR3 DNA reads TGTGCCAGCAGCTCGATCGGTGGGCCCCAGCATTTT.

This clonotype was found once. This sequence joins TRBV27 and TRBJ2-7, with D possibly matching TRBD2 (6 bases). This CDR3 spans 14 amino acids. Looked up from germline, CDR1 is MNHEY and CDR2 is SMNVEV (reference sequence). The V and J ends lost 6 bases and 7 bases respectively, with 19 bases between them. The CDR3 region is CASSPGLASREQYF. CDR3 sequence (DNA): TGTGCCAGCAGCCCGGGACTGGCCTCTCGGGAGCAGTACTTC.

The rearrangement joins TRBV5-1 to TRBJ2-2, with 8 bases aligning to TRBD1. Germline V lookup: CDR1 SGHRS, CDR2 YFSETQ. This CDR3 has 17 amino acids. V trimming: 4 bases; J trimming: 3 bases; junction bases outside the gene matches: 11. Here the CDR3 DNA reads TGCGCCAGCAGCCCAGACCCAGGGGGCTGGGACACCGGGGAGCTGTTTTTT. Amino acids: CASSPDPGGWDTGELFF.

The chain couples TRBV20-1 to TRBJ1-5; TRBD1 might be the D (5 bases). The CDR3 sequence is 16 residues long. Per the germline V gene, CDR1 is DFQATT and CDR2 is SNEGSKA (reference sequence). Trimming pared 1 base from V and 0 bases from J, leaving 13 bases between. This chain's CDR3 is CSARAKTDNSNQPQHF. CDR3 in DNA: TGCAGTGCTAGAGCGAAGACAGATAATAGCAATCAGCCCCAGCATTTT.

The CDR3 nucleotides read TGTGCCAGCAGCTTGTCGGACGGAGGTGGCTATAATTCACCCCTCCACTTT. Protein: CASSLSDGGGYNSPLHF. This sequence joins TRBV9 and TRBJ1-6; no definite D call. The germline V and J ends were trimmed by 4 bases and 3 bases, with 17 bases remaining between them. CDR1 and CDR2 from the germline V gene are SGDLS and YYNGEE. The CDR3 is 17 amino acids.